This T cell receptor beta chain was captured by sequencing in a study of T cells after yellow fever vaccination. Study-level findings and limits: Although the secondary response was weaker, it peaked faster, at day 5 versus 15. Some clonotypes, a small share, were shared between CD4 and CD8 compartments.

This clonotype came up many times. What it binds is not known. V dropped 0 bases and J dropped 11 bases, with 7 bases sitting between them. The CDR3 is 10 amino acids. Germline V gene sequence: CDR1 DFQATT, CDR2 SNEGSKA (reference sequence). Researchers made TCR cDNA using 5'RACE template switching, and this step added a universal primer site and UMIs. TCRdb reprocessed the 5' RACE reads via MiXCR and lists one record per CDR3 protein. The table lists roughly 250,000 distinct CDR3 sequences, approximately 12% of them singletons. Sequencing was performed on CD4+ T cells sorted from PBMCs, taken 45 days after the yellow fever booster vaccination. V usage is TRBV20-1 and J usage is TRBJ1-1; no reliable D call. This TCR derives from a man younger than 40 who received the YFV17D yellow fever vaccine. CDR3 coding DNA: TGCAGTGCTAGAGAGGCTGGGGCTTTCTTT. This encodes CSAREAGAFF.